The T cell receptor beta chain described here comes from a study of T cells in Graves' hyperthyroidism and ophthalmopathy. In this sample, this clonotype turned up a few times. RNA transcripts provided the source from which TCR beta CDR3 regions were amplified. The HTBI primer set drove a first-round RT-PCR of the TCR CDR3. TCRdb itself ran the multiplex PCR reads through MiXCR, one entry per CDR3 protein. Of over 500,000 distinct CDR3 sequences listed, 40% to 55% are singletons. Sequenced sample: peripheral blood or thyroid tissue (not recorded which). The sequence derives from an adult woman with Graves' disease, either hyperthyroidism or ophthalmopathy (not recorded which).

The CDR3 DNA is TGTGCCAGCAGCTTGGACCCGATATCCTACGAGCAGTACTTC. It is translated as CASSLDPISYEQYF. The rearrangement uses TRBV5-4 and TRBJ2-7; D is ambiguous. V gave up 0 bases and J gave up 1 base, with 8 bases separating them. The CDR3 runs to 14 residues. The germline V gene has CDR1 SGHNT and CDR2 YYREEE (reference sequence). The variable domain in full, completed from reference TRBV5-4 and TRBJ2-7, reads ETGVTQSPTHLIKTRGQQVTLRCSSQSGHNTVSWYQQALGQGPQFIFQYYREEENGRGNFPPRFSGLQFPNYSSELNVNALELDDSALYLCASSLDPISYEQYFGPGTRLTVT.